The 18 T cell receptor beta chains below were found in one sample sequenced in a study of CD8+ T cells in alopecia areata. RNA extraction was followed by reverse transcription into cDNA, which acted as the sequencing template. The protocol was immunoSEQ multiplex PCR, while the TCRdb copy is restricted to in-frame clones and leaves out a portion. The sample holds 50,000 to 70,000 clones, roughly 47% seen once. Material for sequencing was NKG2D-low CD8+ T cells sorted from blood. The receptors stem from a human donor with alopecia areata.

The V and J genes are TRBV19 and TRBJ2-3, with D perhaps given as TRBD1 or TRBD2 (6 bases each). Germline CDR1 is LNHDA and CDR2 is SQIVND (reference sequence). Trimming removed 5 bases at V and 7 bases at J, with 10 bases between. The CDR3 length is 12 residues. CDR3 loop: CASSPGAYTQYF. In DNA form, the CDR3 reads TGTGCCAGTAGTCCGGGGGCATATACGCAGTATTTT. Complete variable domain (other parts from reference TRBV19 and TRBJ2-3): DGGITQSPKYLFRKEGQNVTLSCEQNLNHDAMYWYRQDPGQGLRLIYYSQIVNDFQKGDIAEGYSVSREKKESFPLTVTSAQKNPTAFYLCASSPGAYTQYFGPGTRLTVL.

V gene TRBV29-1 combines with J gene TRBJ2-1, with D perhaps TRBD1 or TRBD2 (5 bases each). The germline gives CDR1 SQVTM, CDR2 ANQGSEA. The V gene lost 4 bases and the J gene lost 6 bases, with 13 bases spanning the gap. The CDR3 contains 13 residues. The CDR3 DNA is TGCAGCGTTGCGGGACCCTCGGGCAATGAGCAGTTCTTC. As protein: CSVAGPSGNEQFF.

The chain recombines TRBV5-4 with TRBJ2-7; no definite D call. The V and J ends lost 0 bases and 2 bases respectively, with 6 bases between them. Germline loops: CDR1 SGHNT, CDR2 YYREEE (reference sequence). The CDR3 is 13 amino acids. The CDR3 here is CASSLDVTYEQYF. CDR3 nucleotide sequence: TGTGCCAGCAGCTTGGACGTCACCTACGAGCAGTACTTC. The complete variable domain, with remaining parts taken from reference TRBV5-4 and TRBJ2-7, reads ETGVTQSPTHLIKTRGQQVTLRCSSQSGHNTVSWYQQALGQGPQFIFQYYREEENGRGNFPPRFSGLQFPNYSSELNVNALELDDSALYLCASSLDVTYEQYFGPGTRLTVT.

The V call is TRBV7-2, the J call TRBJ2-7; 10 bases are a match to TRBD1. The CDR3 length is 15 residues. J gave up 3 bases and V 5 bases, and 7 bases lay outside the gene matches. Germline assignment: CDR1 SGHTA and CDR2 FQGNSA. The CDR3 spells CASSESRDRGYEQYF. The DNA for the CDR3 is TGTGCCAGCAGCGAGAGCCGGGACAGGGGCTACGAGCAGTACTTC.

This clone was found a few times. This chain connects TRBV14 to TRBJ2-1; TRBD2 aligns across 7 bases. This CDR3 has 15 residues. V lost 3 bases to trimming and J lost 5 bases; unmatched junction nucleotides: 7. Germline V gene lookup returns CDR1 SGHDN and CDR2 FVKESK. The CDR3 sequence is CASSQSLRGDNEQFF. CDR3 coding DNA: TGTGCCAGCAGCCAGTCCCTTCGGGGGGACAATGAGCAGTTCTTC.

V and J are TRBV5-4 and TRBJ2-7; a weak D match, TRBD1 (6 bases). Between the trimmed V and J ends, which lost 0 bases and 3 bases, there was a span of 13 bases. Looked up from germline, CDR1 is SGHNT and CDR2 is YYREEE (reference sequence). The CDR3 runs 15 residues. The CDR3 nucleotides are TGTGCCAGCAGCTTGGGACAGGCAGGAGGCTACGAGCAGTACTTC. This translates into CASSLGQAGGYEQYF.

The chain uses TRBV5-6 and TRBJ2-7, with 10 bases fitting TRBD2. Trimming at V came to 4 bases and at J to 3 bases, leaving 7 bases not matched to a gene. CDR1 and CDR2 (germline): SGHDT, YYEEEE. CDR3 length equals 15 residues. In nucleotides, the CDR3 is TGTGCCAGCAGCCTGGCTAGCGGGAGTTTCTACGAGCAGTACTTC. Its protein is CASSLASGSFYEQYF.

The chain couples TRBV7-9 to TRBJ2-5; 7 nucleotides agree with TRBD1. In germline, CDR1 is SEHNR, CDR2 FQNEAQ (reference sequence). Trimming at V came to 4 bases and at J to 5 bases, leaving 7 bases not matched to a gene. The CDR3 is 14 amino acids. Here the CDR3 reads CASSSTTGIETQYF. For the CDR3, the DNA is TGTGCCAGCAGCTCAACGACAGGGATCGAGACCCAGTACTTC.

CDR3 DNA sequence: TGCAGCGTTGAAACGGCTAGCGGGCCTCGGGGTGAGCAGTTCTTC. Encoded protein: CSVETASGPRGEQFF. The chain employs TRBV29-1 and TRBJ2-1, with 8 positions matching TRBD2. V gave up 2 bases and J gave up 9 bases; unmatched junction bases: 12. Germline V gene sequence: CDR1 SQVTM, CDR2 ANQGSEA. CDR3 length: 15 residues.

CDR3 region: CASSTNNEQFF. The CDR3 nucleotides are TGTGCCAGCAGCACAAACAATGAGCAGTTCTTC. The chain is built from TRBV6-5 and TRBJ2-1; no clear D. This CDR3 contains 11 residues. Germline lookup yields CDR1 MNHEY and CDR2 SVGAGI. V was cut by 6 bases and J by 5 bases, with 5 bases left in between.

The chain joins TRBV6-5 to TRBJ2-3; D uncertain. This CDR3 has 16 amino acids. The V gene's germline CDR1 is MNHEY and CDR2 SVGAGI. V dropped 0 bases and J dropped 0 bases, with 10 bases sitting between them. The CDR3 DNA reads as TGTGCCAGCAGTTACTCGTACGCGGTTAGCACAGATACGCAGTATTTT. Protein sequence: CASSYSYAVSTDTQYF.

This sequence joins TRBV4-3 and TRBJ1-2; the D gene is possibly TRBD1 (5 bases). The CDR3 has 15 amino acids. The V and J ends lost 0 bases and 4 bases respectively, with 12 bases between them. Germline CDR1 reads LGHNA; CDR2 reads YSLEER. The CDR3: CASSQDQGSVYGYTF. The CDR3 nucleotides are TGCGCCAGCAGCCAAGATCAGGGTTCAGTCTATGGCTACACCTTC.

The J gene is TRBJ1-4, the V gene TRBV7-9; D might be TRBD1 (6 bases). The V end lost 10 bases, the J end lost 4 bases, and 13 bases lay between the germline ends. The CDR3 has 13 amino acids. Germline loops: CDR1 SEHNR, CDR2 FQNEAQ (reference sequence). In DNA, the CDR3 is TGTGCCACCACAGGGCGGCGTAATGAAAAACTGTTTTTT. Its protein is CATTGRRNEKLFF.

The chain couples TRBV7-8 to TRBJ1-2; D call uncertain. The ends were cut back, 5 bases at V and 4 bases at J, with 8 bases in the middle. The CDR3 has 12 amino acids. Germline V CDR1 and CDR2: SGHVS, FQNEAQ. DNA of the CDR3: TGTGCCAGCAGCCCCAGACCCTATGGCTACACCTTC. It is translated as CASSPRPYGYTF.

The rearrangement uses TRBV10-3 and TRBJ2-5; 7 bases are a match to TRBD1. The germline V gene encodes CDR1 ENHRY and CDR2 SYGVKD. The CDR3 has 13 amino acids. V trimming: 5 bases; J trimming: 2 bases; junction bases outside the gene matches: 2. CDR3 sequence: CAISWDRQETQYF. The CDR3 DNA follows: TGTGCCATCAGTTGGGACAGACAAGAGACCCAGTACTTC.

The V gene is TRBV5-6, the J gene TRBJ2-3; D is unresolved. The V and J ends lost 0 bases and 0 bases respectively, with 5 bases between them. Germline-derived CDR1 and CDR2 are SGHDT and YYEEEE. The CDR3 runs to 14 residues. CDR3 nucleotides: TGTGCCAGCAGCTTGGGTTCTAGCACAGATACGCAGTATTTT. Translation: CASSLGSSTDTQYF.

The rearrangement links TRBV19 to TRBJ2-1; 8 bases fit TRBD2. V shed 4 bases and J 7 bases; nucleotides not matched to a gene: 9. The CDR3 runs to 15 residues. CDR1 and CDR2 from the germline V gene are LNHDA and SQIVND (reference sequence). The CDR3 loop is CASSNPAGVQNEQFF. Written as DNA, the CDR3 is TGTGCCAGTAGTAATCCAGCGGGAGTACAAAATGAGCAGTTCTTC. Drawing the rest from reference TRBV19 and TRBJ2-1, the complete variable domain is DGGITQSPKYLFRKEGQNVTLSCEQNLNHDAMYWYRQDPGQGLRLIYYSQIVNDFQKGDIAEGYSVSREKKESFPLTVTSAQKNPTAFYLCASSNPAGVQNEQFFGPGTRLTVL.

The chain has TRBV6-5 and TRBJ2-2; D unresolved. CDR3 size: 12 residues. CDR1 is MNHEY and CDR2 is SVGAGI in the germline V gene. The V and J ends lost 8 bases and 4 bases respectively, with 8 bases between them. CDR3 in amino acids: CASSLGTGELFF. CDR3 nucleotide sequence: TGTGCCAGCTCATTGGGCACCGGGGAGCTGTTTTTT.